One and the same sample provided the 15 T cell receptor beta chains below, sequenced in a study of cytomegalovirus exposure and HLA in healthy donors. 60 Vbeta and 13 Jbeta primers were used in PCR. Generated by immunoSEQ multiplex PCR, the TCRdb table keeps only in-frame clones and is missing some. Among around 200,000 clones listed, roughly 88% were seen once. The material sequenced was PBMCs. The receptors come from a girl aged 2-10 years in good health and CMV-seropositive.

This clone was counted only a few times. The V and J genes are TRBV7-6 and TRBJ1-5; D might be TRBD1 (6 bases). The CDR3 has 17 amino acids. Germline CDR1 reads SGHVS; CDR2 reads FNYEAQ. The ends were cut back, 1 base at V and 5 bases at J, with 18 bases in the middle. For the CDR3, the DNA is TGTGCCAGCAGCTTAGGCACCCACAGGGCGAGGGATCAGCCCCAGCATTTT. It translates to CASSLGTHRARDQPQHF.

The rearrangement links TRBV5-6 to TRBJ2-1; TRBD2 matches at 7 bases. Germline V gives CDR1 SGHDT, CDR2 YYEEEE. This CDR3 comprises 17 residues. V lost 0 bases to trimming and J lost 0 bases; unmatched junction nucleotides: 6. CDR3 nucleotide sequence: TGTGCCAGCAGCTTGGGGGCGGGAGCCAGCTCCTACAATGAGCAGTTCTTC. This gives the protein CASSLGAGASSYNEQFF.

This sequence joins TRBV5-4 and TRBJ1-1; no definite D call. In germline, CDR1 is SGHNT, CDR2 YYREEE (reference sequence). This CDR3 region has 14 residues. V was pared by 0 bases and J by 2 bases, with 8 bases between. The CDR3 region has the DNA TGTGCCAGCAGCTTGGATACAGCTAACACTGAAGCTTTCTTT. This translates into CASSLDTANTEAFF.

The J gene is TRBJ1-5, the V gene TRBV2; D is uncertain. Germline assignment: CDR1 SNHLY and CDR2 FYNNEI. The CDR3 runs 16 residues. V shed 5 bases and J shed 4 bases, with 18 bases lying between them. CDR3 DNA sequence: TGTGCCAGCAGTTACGGGTCGCGGGCAGAGAATCAGCCCCAGCATTTT. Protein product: CASSYGSRAENQPQHF.

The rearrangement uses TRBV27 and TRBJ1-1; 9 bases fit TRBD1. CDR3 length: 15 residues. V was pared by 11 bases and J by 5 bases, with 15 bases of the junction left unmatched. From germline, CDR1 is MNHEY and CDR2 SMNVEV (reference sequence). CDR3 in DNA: TGTGCCTGTCGGGACAGGGTTAGGGGAAAGACTGAAGCTTTCTTT. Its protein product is CACRDRVRGKTEAFF.

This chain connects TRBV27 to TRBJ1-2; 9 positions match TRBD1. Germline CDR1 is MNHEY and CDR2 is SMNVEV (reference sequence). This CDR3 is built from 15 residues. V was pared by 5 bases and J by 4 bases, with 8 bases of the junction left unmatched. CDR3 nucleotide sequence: TGTGCCAGCAGTATGAACAGGGGGCTCGGCTATGGCTACACCTTC. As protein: CASSMNRGLGYGYTF.

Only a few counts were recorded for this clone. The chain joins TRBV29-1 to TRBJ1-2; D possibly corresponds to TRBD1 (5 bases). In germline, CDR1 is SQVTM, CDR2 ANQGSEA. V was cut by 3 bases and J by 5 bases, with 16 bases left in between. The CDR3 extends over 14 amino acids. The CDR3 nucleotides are TGCAGCGTTGATAGTACTGACAGAGGATATGGCTACACCTTC. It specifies CSVDSTDRGYGYTF.

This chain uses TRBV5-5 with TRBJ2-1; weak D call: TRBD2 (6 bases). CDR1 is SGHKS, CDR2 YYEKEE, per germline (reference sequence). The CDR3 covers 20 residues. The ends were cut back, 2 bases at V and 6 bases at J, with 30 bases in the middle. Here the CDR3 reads CASSFLGTYRVSSAVNEQFF. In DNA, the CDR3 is TGTGCCAGCAGCTTTTTGGGGACTTACCGCGTAAGTTCTGCGGTCAATGAGCAGTTCTTC.

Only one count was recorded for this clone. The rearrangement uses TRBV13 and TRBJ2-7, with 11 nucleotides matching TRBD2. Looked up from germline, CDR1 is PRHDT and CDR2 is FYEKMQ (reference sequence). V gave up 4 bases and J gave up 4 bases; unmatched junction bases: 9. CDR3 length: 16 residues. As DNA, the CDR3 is TGTGCCAGCAGCTCGGAAGGGTCTAGCGGGAGGTACGAGCAGTACTTC. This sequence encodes CASSSEGSSGRYEQYF.

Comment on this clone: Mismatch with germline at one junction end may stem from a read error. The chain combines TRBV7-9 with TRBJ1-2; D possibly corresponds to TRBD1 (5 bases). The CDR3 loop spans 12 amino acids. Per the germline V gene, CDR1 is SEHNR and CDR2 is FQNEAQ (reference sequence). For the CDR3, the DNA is TGTTCCAGCAGCAACCAGGGCCGTGGCTACACCTTC. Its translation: CSSSNQGRGYTF.

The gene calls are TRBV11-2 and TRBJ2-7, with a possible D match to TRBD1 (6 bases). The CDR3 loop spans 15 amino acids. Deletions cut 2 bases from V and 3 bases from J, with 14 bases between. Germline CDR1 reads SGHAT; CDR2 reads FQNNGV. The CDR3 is CASSLRTGTRYEQYF. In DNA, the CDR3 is TGTGCCAGCAGCTTACGCACAGGGACCCGCTACGAGCAGTACTTC.

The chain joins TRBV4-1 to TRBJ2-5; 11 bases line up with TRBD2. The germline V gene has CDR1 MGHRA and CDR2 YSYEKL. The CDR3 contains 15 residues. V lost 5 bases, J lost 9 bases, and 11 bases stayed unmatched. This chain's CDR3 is CASSEIAGGPLAQYF. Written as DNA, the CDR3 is TGCGCCAGCAGCGAAATAGCGGGAGGGCCATTGGCCCAGTACTTC.

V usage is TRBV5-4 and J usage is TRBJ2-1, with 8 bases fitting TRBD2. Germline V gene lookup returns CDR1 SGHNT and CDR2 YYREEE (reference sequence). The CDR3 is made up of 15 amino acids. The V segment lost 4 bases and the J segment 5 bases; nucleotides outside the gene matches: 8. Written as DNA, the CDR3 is TGTGCCAGCAGCGCCACCCAGCGGGGGAACAATGAGCAGTTCTTC. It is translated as CASSATQRGNNEQFF.

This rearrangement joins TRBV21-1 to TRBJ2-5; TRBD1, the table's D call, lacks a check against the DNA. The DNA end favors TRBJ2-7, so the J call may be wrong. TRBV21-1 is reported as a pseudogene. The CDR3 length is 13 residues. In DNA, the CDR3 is TGTGCCAGCAGCAAAGTTAGGGGCTACGAGCAGTACTTC. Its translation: CASSKVRGYEQYF.

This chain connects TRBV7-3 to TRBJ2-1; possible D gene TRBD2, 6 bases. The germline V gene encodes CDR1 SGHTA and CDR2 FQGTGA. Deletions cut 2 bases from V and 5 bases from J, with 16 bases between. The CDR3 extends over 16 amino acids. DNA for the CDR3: TGTGCCAGCAGCTTAGGTCCGACTAGATCGGACAATGAGCAGTTCTTC. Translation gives CASSLGPTRSDNEQFF. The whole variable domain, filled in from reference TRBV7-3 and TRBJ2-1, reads GAGVSQTPSNKVTEKGKYVELRCDPISGHTALYWYRQSLGQGPEFLIYFQGTGAADDSGLPNDRFFAVRPEGSVSTLKIQRTERGDSAVYLCASSLGPTRSDNEQFFGPGTRLTVL.